These T cell receptor beta chains were read from a single sample in a study of blood T cell repertoires in COVID-19. Generated by immunoSEQ multiplex PCR, the TCRdb table keeps only in-frame clones and is missing some. Among around 30,000 clones listed, roughly 80% were seen once. What was sequenced was peripheral blood. The source of these receptors is a human donor in a cohort sampled during active COVID-19. CDR3s include the opening cysteine and the closing phenylalanine or tryptophan. The order of the fields is D gene, J gene, clone size, V gene, CDR3 protein, CDR3 DNA. A D gene is named only where the DNA matches it firmly. Clone size is shown for a subset of rows, as once, few, many or a class of expanded clone.

TRBD2,TRBJ2-1,NA,TRBV7-3,CASSSGGQDEQFF,TGTGCCAGCAGCTCGGGGGGGCAGGATGAGCAGTTCTTC
TRBD1,TRBJ1-5,NA,TRBV27,CASSLGTGLNQPQHF,TGTGCCAGCAGTCTAGGGACAGGACTTAATCAGCCCCAGCATTTT
TRBD1,TRBJ2-7,NA,TRBV19,CASSTNRGPSEQYF,TGTGCCAGTAGTACAAACAGGGGGCCTAGCGAGCAGTACTTC
NA,TRBJ2-5,NA,TRBV4-2,CASSQRAQETQYF,TGTGCCAGCAGCCAGAGGGCCCAAGAGACCCAGTACTTC
NA,TRBJ1-2,NA,TRBV3-1/TRBV3-2,CASSQDSQFYGYTF,TGTGCCAGCAGCCAAGATAGCCAGTTCTATGGCTACACCTTC
NA,TRBJ2-5,NA,TRBV7-2,CASSFQRGRQETQYF,TGTGCCAGCAGCTTTCAAAGAGGTCGGCAAGAGACCCAGTACTTC
NA,TRBJ2-3,NA,TRBV9,CASSVGTVHGTQYF,TGTGCCAGCAGCGTTGGGACTGTACATGGTACGCAGTATTTT
NA,TRBJ1-3,NA,TRBV6-5,CASSTRAVNTIYF,TGTGCCAGCAGTACCAGGGCGGTAAACACCATATATTTT
TRBD1,TRBJ2-3,once,TRBV4-2,CASSQGATGGRGTDTQYF,TGTGCCAGCAGCCAAGGAGCGACAGGGGGAAGGGGCACAGATACGCAGTATTTT
NA,TRBJ2-3,NA,TRBV27,CASSTRGKDTQYF,TGTGCCAGCAGTACCCGGGGAAAAGATACGCAGTATTTT
NA,TRBJ1-2,NA,TRBV12-3/TRBV12-4,CASTEQEDGYTF,TGTGCCAGCACCGAACAGGAAGACGGCTACACCTTC
NA,TRBJ2-7,NA,TRBV7-2,CASSLQVGAKTYEQYF,TGTGCCAGCAGCTTACAAGTGGGAGCGAAGACCTACGAGCAGTACTTC
NA,TRBJ1-6,NA,TRBV27,CASSLTRPYNSPLHF,TGTGCCAGCAGTTTAACCAGGCCCTATAATTCACCCCTCCACTTT
NA,TRBJ2-1,NA,TRBV7-9,CASSLRASGDNEQFF,TGTGCCAGCAGCTTAAGGGCTTCGGGGGACAATGAGCAGTTCTTC
TRBD1,TRBJ2-5,NA,TRBV6-5,CASSPGQGYETQYF,TGTGCCAGCAGTCCGGGACAGGGGTACGAGACCCAGTACTTC
TRBD2,TRBJ2-2,NA,TRBV3-1/TRBV3-2,CASSQRRGLAGTNTGELFF,TGTGCCAGCAGCCAACGAAGGGGTCTAGCGGGGACAAACACCGGGGAGCTGTTTTTT
NA,TRBJ1-2,once,TRBV3-1/TRBV3-2,CASSQGTPNYGYTF,TGTGCCAGCAGCCAAGGAACACCTAACTATGGCTACACCTTC
NA,TRBJ1-1,NA,TRBV4-3,CASSPQGIQLNTEAFF,TGCGCCAGCAGCCCTCAAGGAATACAGTTGAACACTGAAGCTTTCTTT
NA,TRBJ1-6,NA,TRBV6-2/TRBV6-3,CASSYAGARSPLHF,TGTGCCAGCAGTTACGCAGGGGCGCGGTCACCCCTCCACTTT
NA,TRBJ2-5,NA,TRBV5-8,CASSLRGIETQYF,TGTGCCAGCAGCCTCAGGGGTATTGAGACCCAGTACTTC
NA,TRBJ2-1,NA,TRBV6-5,CASRSRGFYNEQFF,TGTGCCAGCAGATCGCGGGGATTTTACAATGAGCAGTTCTTC
NA,TRBJ1-4,NA,TRBV29-1,CSVDEEGDTGKLFF,TGCAGCGTTGATGAAGAGGGGGATACGGGAAAACTGTTTTTT
NA,TRBJ2-3,NA,TRBV9,CASSATRSTDTQYF,TGTGCCAGCAGCGCGACAAGAAGCACAGATACGCAGTATTTT
NA,TRBJ2-7,once,TRBV3-1/TRBV3-2,CASSPSPLGSYEQYF,TGTGCCAGCAGCCCCTCCCCGCTAGGTTCCTACGAGCAGTACTTC
NA,TRBJ1-5,NA,TRBV6-6,CASSYGGEDQPQHF,TGTGCCAGCAGTTATGGAGGGGAAGATCAGCCCCAGCATTTT
NA,TRBJ2-7,NA,TRBV27,CASSLSVDRSYEQYF,TGTGCCAGCAGTTTGTCAGTGGACAGATCCTACGAGCAGTACTTC
TRBD1,TRBJ1-2,NA,TRBV6-5,CASSQQGTYGYTF,TGTGCCAGCAGCCAACAGGGGACCTATGGCTACACCTTC
NA,TRBJ1-2,NA,TRBV2,CASSPPGTPYGYTF,TGTGCCAGCAGTCCCCCGGGGACACCATATGGCTACACCTTC
NA,TRBJ2-7,NA,TRBV28,CASSKSLFSHRVSNEQYF,TGTGCCAGCAGTAAGTCACTCTTTTCCCACAGGGTTAGCAACGAGCAGTACTTC
NA,TRBJ2-5,few,TRBV20-1,CSASSLSETQYF,TGCAGTGCTAGTAGCCTATCGGAGACCCAGTACTTC
TRBD2,TRBJ2-1,NA,TRBV6-2/TRBV6-3,CASSYSNPPLREEGNNEQFF,TGTGCCAGCAGTTACTCGAACCCACCCCTGCGGGAGGAGGGGAACAATGAGCAGTTCTTC
TRBD2,TRBJ2-3,few,TRBV24-1,CATSDPLLAGDTDTQYF,TGTGCCACCAGTGATCCTTTACTAGCGGGAGACACAGATACGCAGTATTTT
NA,TRBJ2-7,NA,TRBV2,CASSGGGEYEQYF,TGTGCCTCCAGTGGGGGGGGCGAGTACGAGCAGTACTTC
NA,TRBJ2-7,NA,TRBV7-6,CASSPWASSYEQYF,TGTGCCAGCAGCCCCTGGGCCAGTTCCTACGAGCAGTACTTC
NA,TRBJ2-2,medium-sized,TRBV7-9,CASSFARTAGELFF,TGTGCCAGCAGCTTCGCGAGGACAGCCGGGGAGCTGTTTTTT
NA,TRBJ1-1,NA,TRBV2,CASSVRLGQLNTEAFF,TGTGCCAGCAGTGTTCGTCTCGGACAGCTGAACACTGAAGCTTTCTTT
TRBD2,TRBJ2-7,NA,TRBV3-1/TRBV3-2,CASSHFEGGPNEQYF,TGTGCCAGCAGCCATTTTGAGGGAGGGCCCAACGAGCAGTACTTC
TRBD2,TRBJ2-7,few,TRBV9,CASSSGGSSYEQYF,TGTGCCAGCAGCTCCGGCGGGAGTTCCTACGAGCAGTACTTC
NA,TRBJ1-2,NA,TRBV4-1,CASSQDVFRYGYTF,TGCGCCAGCAGCCAAGACGTATTCCGCTATGGCTACACCTTC
NA,TRBJ1-1,NA,TRBV5-5,CASSLGGLNTEAFF,TGTGCCAGCAGCTTGGGGGGGCTGAACACTGAAGCTTTCTTT
TRBD1,TRBJ2-7,few,TRBV4-2,CASSLMTGGSYEQYF,TGTGCCAGCAGCCTGATGACAGGGGGGAGCTACGAGCAGTACTTC
TRBD1,TRBJ2-1,NA,TRBV12-5,CASGLAYTRQGREQFF,TGTGCTAGTGGTTTGGCCTATACCCGACAGGGTCGGGAGCAGTTCTTC
TRBD1,TRBJ2-6,NA,TRBV19,CASSISDRGSGANVLTF,TGTGCCAGTAGTATCTCTGACAGGGGGTCTGGGGCCAACGTCCTGACTTTC
NA,TRBJ1-2,NA,TRBV6-5,CASIKSGGTYGYTF,TGTGCCAGCATAAAAAGCGGGGGGACGTATGGCTACACCTTC
NA,TRBJ2-5,medium-sized,TRBV6-1,CASSEISDQETQYF,TGTGCCAGCAGTGAAATCAGTGATCAAGAGACCCAGTACTTC
NA,TRBJ2-2,NA,TRBV19,CASSILAINTGELFF,TGTGCCAGTAGTATCTTGGCCATCAACACCGGGGAGCTGTTTTTT
NA,TRBJ2-7,few,TRBV18,CASSPPRSEASSYEQYF,TGTGCCAGCTCACCCCCCCGTAGCGAGGCTAGCTCCTACGAGCAGTACTTC
NA,TRBJ2-1,NA,TRBV6-2/TRBV6-3,CASSYQGLDYAGDYNEQFF,TGTGCCAGCAGTTACCAGGGGCTGGATTACGCGGGAGACTACAATGAGCAGTTCTTC